This entry concerns a single T cell receptor beta chain. Assay: immunoSEQ multiplex PCR; the TCRdb copy retains only in-frame clones and omits some. The table includes 95,000 to 120,000 clones, about 63% detected once. This CDR3 has 14 amino acids. Trimming took off 6 bases at V and 1 base at J, with 12 bases between the two ends. CDR1 and CDR2 from the germline V gene are MNHEY and SMNVEV (reference sequence). The data were taken from a study of shared clonotypes between healthy human individuals. This chain connects TRBV27 to TRBJ1-1; the D gene is possibly TRBD1 (6 bases). Sample: memory CD8+ T cells sorted from blood. Subset given: CD45RO+ cells pooled with CCR7-negative TemRA cells. The source of this sequence is a woman in her twenties or thirties in good health. The chain's CDR3 is CASRPTGRNTEAFF. The CDR3 DNA reads as TGTGCCAGCAGACCTACAGGGCGGAACACTGAAGCTTTCTTT.